The present TCR beta chain was sequenced within a study of blood T cell repertoires in COVID-19. In the authors' workflow: Quantification of nucleated cells was approximated via reference gene primer amplification. Repertoires were generated with immunoSEQ multiplex PCR, while TCRdb's copy carries only in-frame clones and drops some. The V and J calls and clone size were taken over from that table, and D and trimming were inferred from the DNA. This table has nearly 90,000 clones, 60% to 80% appearing once. This TCR came from an elderly woman with acute or convalescent COVID-19. Sequencing was carried out using peripheral blood.

The CDR3 bases are TGTGCCAGCAGTCCGAAGGCTAGCGAGCTAGATACGCAGTATTTT. This gives the protein CASSPKASELDTQYF. The rearrangement uses TRBV7-9 and TRBJ2-3; D is perhaps TRBD2 (6 bases). CDR1 and CDR2 (germline): SEHNR, FQNEAQ (reference sequence). V dropped 6 bases and J dropped 5 bases, with 18 bases sitting between them. The CDR3 has 15 residues.